This passage covers 23 T cell receptor beta chains from one sample sequenced in a study of beta chain features in type 1 diabetes. The isolated RNA, all of it, was reverse transcribed, so expressed TCRB transcripts were what got sequenced. Clones were sequenced by immunoSEQ multiplex PCR, and TCRdb holds only the in-frame ones, with some missing. This table has a few hundred thousand clones, 25% to 30% appearing once. Sequencing was performed on central memory CD4+ T cells from blood. Receptors originate from a man aged 30 to 39 in good health.

This clone was seen only a few times. This chain joins TRBV5-1 and TRBJ2-1; 10 nucleotides align to TRBD2. There are 16 residues in the CDR3. CDR1 is SGHRS and CDR2 is YFSETQ in the germline V gene. J gave up 0 bases and V 2 bases, and 2 bases lay outside the gene matches. CDR3 amino acids: CASSFPSGSSYNEQFF. Written as DNA, the CDR3 is TGCGCCAGCAGCTTTCCTAGCGGGAGCTCCTACAATGAGCAGTTCTTC.

CDR3 region: CASSFLPNEQFF. CDR3 in DNA: TGTGCCAGCAGCTTCCTGCCCAATGAGCAGTTCTTC. V is TRBV11-3 and J is TRBJ2-1; the D is unclear. The CDR3 sequence is 12 residues long. The germline CDR1 and CDR2 sequences are SGHNT and YENEEA. V dropped 3 bases and J dropped 6 bases, with 6 bases sitting between them. Drawing the rest from reference TRBV11-3 and TRBJ2-1, the complete variable domain is EAGVVQSPRYKIIEKKQPVAFWCNPISGHNTLYWYLQNLGQGPELLIRYENEEAVDDSQLPKDRFSAERLKGVDSTLKIQPAELGDSAVYLCASSFLPNEQFFGPGTRLTVL.

The table lists this clone with many counts. V gene TRBV5-6 combines with J gene TRBJ2-7; 15 bases line up with TRBD2. CDR1 and CDR2 from the germline V gene are SGHDT and YYEEEE. The CDR3 length is 15 residues. V lost 4 bases to trimming and J lost 6 bases; unmatched junction nucleotides: 5. The chain's CDR3 is CASSGLAGGPTEQYF. The CDR3 region has the DNA TGTGCCAGCAGCGGACTAGCGGGAGGGCCGACCGAGCAGTACTTC.

This clone was found a few times. V and J are TRBV7-2 and TRBJ2-1; TRBD2 matches at 7 bases. The CDR3 covers 14 residues. Germline-derived CDR1 and CDR2 are SGHTA and FQGNSA. The V gene end was trimmed by 1 base and the J gene end by 9 bases; junction bases not matched to a gene: 6. The CDR3 here is CASSLGDYRGEQFF. For the CDR3, the DNA is TGTGCCAGCAGCTTAGGGGACTATCGAGGTGAGCAGTTCTTC.

In this sample, this clone turned up a few times. J is TRBJ2-7 and V is TRBV10-3; no clear D gene. Germline V gene data show CDR1 as ENHRY and CDR2 as SYGVKD. The CDR3 runs 12 residues. V was trimmed by 8 bases and J by 3 bases, leaving 11 bases between them. CDR3 loop: CAIQRTDYEQYF. CDR3 DNA sequence: TGTGCCATCCAGAGGACCGACTACGAGCAGTACTTC.

The genes are TRBV14 and TRBJ2-3; TRBD2 agrees at 8 bases. V was clipped by 0 bases and J by 4 bases; unmatched bases: 3. The CDR3 is 15 amino acids. CDR1 and CDR2 from the germline V gene are SGHDN and FVKESK. The CDR3 protein is CASSQEAGDADTQYF. The CDR3 DNA reads as TGTGCCAGCAGCCAAGAAGCGGGAGATGCAGATACGCAGTATTTT.

V usage is TRBV7-2 and J usage is TRBJ2-3; 9 bases line up with TRBD2. Germline values: CDR1 SGHTA, CDR2 FQGNSA. This CDR3 is 15 amino acids long. J was trimmed by 1 base and V by 5 bases; bases with no gene match: 4. CDR3 DNA sequence: TGTGCCAGCAGCCCAAAGCGGGGGGGCACAGATACGCAGTATTTT. Translating it yields CASSPKRGGTDTQYF.

The chain combines TRBV9 with TRBJ2-5; D is unclear. The CDR3 has 14 amino acids. CDR1 SGDLS and CDR2 YYNGEE come from the germline V gene. V lost 0 bases, J lost 5 bases, and 11 bases lay in between. DNA of the CDR3: TGTGCCAGCAGCGTAGGGTCCCAGAGGGAGACCCAGTACTTC. Amino acids: CASSVGSQRETQYF. The entire variable domain, with the rest obtained from reference TRBV9 and TRBJ2-5, is as follows: DSGVTQTPKHLITATGQRVTLRCSPRSGDLSVYWYQQSLDQGLQFLIQYYNGEERAKGNILERFSAQQFPDLHSELNLSSLELGDSALYFCASSVGSQRETQYFGPGTRLLVL.

The V and J genes are TRBV30 and TRBJ2-2, with D possibly being TRBD2 (7 bases). Germline CDR1 reads GTSNPN; CDR2 reads SVGIG (reference sequence). V was cut by 2 bases and J by 4 bases, with 11 bases left in between. The CDR3 runs 14 residues. The CDR3 nucleotides read TGTGCCTGGAGTAACAGGGAGGGCACCGGGGAGCTGTTTTTT. Protein product: CAWSNREGTGELFF.

This sequence joins TRBV7-2 and TRBJ1-1, with a weak D call TRBD1 (6 bases). The CDR3 sequence is 14 residues long. With 5 bases removed from V and 7 bases from J, the gap between germline ends came to 17 bases. Germline V lookup: CDR1 SGHTA, CDR2 FQGNSA. CDR3 residues: CASSLRDGQFEAFF. In nucleotides, the CDR3 is TGTGCCAGCAGCCTACGGGATGGACAGTTTGAAGCTTTCTTT.

This clone appeared many times. In nucleotides, the CDR3 is TGCGCCAGCAGCTTCAGGGTCTCCTACAATGAGCAGTTCTTC. It is translated as CASSFRVSYNEQFF. The V and J genes are TRBV5-1 and TRBJ2-1, with D maybe TRBD1 (5 bases). V was trimmed by 2 bases and J by 0 bases, leaving 6 bases between them. The CDR3 spans 14 residues. Germline V CDR1 and CDR2: SGHRS, YFSETQ.

This chain connects TRBV14 to TRBJ1-1, with 8 positions matching TRBD1. Looked up from germline, CDR1 is SGHDN and CDR2 is FVKESK. There are 15 residues in the CDR3. With V trimmed by 0 bases and J by 5 bases, 5 bases remained unmatched. In nucleotides, the CDR3 is TGTGCCAGCAGCCAAGAACGCAGGGGGCTTACTGAAGCTTTCTTT. It yields the protein CASSQERRGLTEAFF. Together with reference TRBV14 and TRBJ1-1, the CDR3 gives the full variable domain: EAGVTQFPSHSVIEKGQTVTLRCDPISGHDNLYWYRRVMGKEIKFLLHFVKESKQDESGMPNNRFLAERTGGTYSTLKVQPAELEDSGVYFCASSQERRGLTEAFFGQGTRLTVV.

This chain joins TRBV25-1 and TRBJ2-1; 11 bases are shared with TRBD2. The length of the CDR3 is 15 residues. The ends lost 8 bases at V and 7 bases at J; junction bases unmatched: 10. CDR1 MGHDK and CDR2 SYGVNS come from the germline V gene. The chain's CDR3 is CASQPALAGVNEQFF. The CDR3 nucleotides are TGTGCCAGCCAACCGGCACTAGCGGGAGTGAATGAGCAGTTCTTC.

The CDR3 sequence: CASSSSEGSYEQYF. The CDR3 coding sequence is TGTGCCAGCAGTTCCTCGGAAGGGTCCTACGAGCAGTACTTC. This chain connects TRBV6-5 to TRBJ2-7; D is unresolved. Trimming removed 4 bases at V and 1 base at J, with 11 bases between. From germline, CDR1 is MNHEY and CDR2 SVGAGI. The CDR3 runs to 14 residues.

This clone turned up a few times. The V gene is TRBV7-9, the J gene TRBJ1-1; D not resolved. CDR1 SEHNR and CDR2 FQNEAQ come from the germline V gene (reference sequence). The CDR3 loop spans 11 amino acids. V was shortened by 5 bases and J by 7 bases, with 8 bases between the two germline ends. Here the CDR3 DNA reads TGTGCCAGCAGCCCCCCCTTTGAAGCTTTCTTT. This sequence encodes CASSPPFEAFF.

The rearrangement joins TRBV6-1 to TRBJ1-5; D call uncertain. The CDR3 loop spans 11 amino acids. Trimming shortened V by 3 bases and J by 4 bases, and 1 base separated the two germline ends. Germline-derived CDR1 and CDR2 are MNHNS and SASEGT. Here the CDR3 DNA reads TGTGCCAGCAGTGAGAATCAGCCCCAGCATTTT. This translates into CASSENQPQHF.

This clone was detected only a few times. The rearrangement uses TRBV5-1 and TRBJ2-3; 10 bases are a match to TRBD2. The CDR3 runs to 16 residues. The germline CDR1 and CDR2 sequences are SGHRS and YFSETQ. Trimming cost V 0 bases and J 6 bases; bases outside gene matches: 7. CDR3 in DNA: TGCGCCAGCAGCTTGGGCGGGACTAGCGTTCGGGATACGCAGTATTTT. It yields the protein CASSLGGTSVRDTQYF. The whole variable domain, remainder taken from reference TRBV5-1 and TRBJ2-3, is KAGVTQTPRYLIKTRGQQVTLSCSPISGHRSVSWYQQTPGQGLQFLFEYFSETQRNKGNFPGRFSGRQFSNSRSEMNVSTLELGDSALYLCASSLGGTSVRDTQYFGPGTRLTVL.

The V call is TRBV5-6, the J call TRBJ2-3; no firm D call. This CDR3 spans 15 amino acids. The V end was cut by 4 bases, the J end by 7 bases, with 19 bases between. CDR1 and CDR2 from the germline V gene are SGHDT and YYEEEE. CDR3 protein: CASSGPGFQYHTQYF. CDR3 coding DNA: TGTGCCAGCAGCGGCCCAGGATTCCAGTACCATACGCAGTATTTT.

The V gene is TRBV7-2, the J gene TRBJ2-1, with 9 positions matching TRBD1. Germline loops: CDR1 SGHTA, CDR2 FQGNSA. After removal of 5 bases from V and 10 bases from J, the junction contained 21 bases not matched to a gene. This CDR3 contains 18 residues. The CDR3 loop reads CASSQAGLPGQGPSEQFF. The CDR3 DNA sequence: TGTGCCAGCAGCCAGGCGGGCCTCCCGGGACAGGGCCCGTCCGAGCAGTTCTTC.

The V gene is TRBV29-1, the J gene TRBJ2-4; 9 nucleotides line up with TRBD1. The V and J ends lost 7 bases and 8 bases, in that order; junction bases with no gene match: 9. In germline, CDR1 is SQVTM, CDR2 ANQGSEA. The CDR3 sequence is 13 residues long. The CDR3 loop is CSGWTDRGDIQYF. CDR3 nucleotide sequence: TGCAGCGGCTGGACGGACAGGGGAGACATTCAGTACTTC.

The chain joins TRBV6-5 to TRBJ1-1; D might be TRBD1 (5 bases). The V gene's germline CDR1 is MNHEY and CDR2 SVGAGI. CDR3 length: 13 residues. Between the trimmed V and J ends, which lost 7 bases and 1 base, there was a span of 10 bases. The DNA of the CDR3 is TGTGCCAGCACGGCCGGGGGGAACACTGAAGCTTTCTTT. This gives the protein CASTAGGNTEAFF.

This clone has just a few counts. The V call is TRBV6-5, the J call TRBJ2-1, with D uncertain. CDR1 and CDR2 from the germline V gene are MNHEY and SVGAGI. The CDR3 has 15 residues. The V end lost 4 bases, the J end lost 6 bases, and 16 bases lay between the germline ends. The CDR3 loop reads CASSSYTPPVNEQFF. CDR3 coding DNA: TGTGCCAGCAGTTCGTATACCCCACCAGTCAATGAGCAGTTCTTC.

This clone was observed a handful of times. The CDR3 DNA reads TGTGCCAGCAGTTCAATTTTGGGGGCTGGAAACACCATATATTTT. Encoded protein: CASSSILGAGNTIYF. The chain couples TRBV6-5 to TRBJ1-3, with D tentatively TRBD1 (5 bases). This CDR3 comprises 15 residues. V lost 4 bases and J lost 2, with 12 bases in between. Germline lookup yields CDR1 MNHEY and CDR2 SVGAGI.